Listed below are T cell receptor beta chains from one sample, sequenced in a study of T cell responses to AZD1222 COVID-19 vaccine. Produced via immunoSEQ multiplex PCR; TCRdb's table is partial and in-frame only. The repertoire holds about 130,000 clones, with around 90% as singletons. The sequencing used peripheral blood, collected on day 0 of MenACWY control vaccination. Receptor source: an adult in good health. Each CDR3 is given with its conserved first and last residue. D genes are given only for firm matches. The size field is filled for only some rows; it gives once, few, many or a size class.

- | TRBJ2-3 | - | TRBV11-2 | CASSLGGADTQYF | TGTGCCAGCAGCTTAGGAGGGGCAGATACGCAGTATTTT
TRBD1 | TRBJ2-5 | - | TRBV28 | CASMTGGLKTQYF | TGTGCCAGCATGACAGGGGGCTTGAAGACCCAGTACTTC
- | TRBJ1-3 | - | TRBV23-1 | CASSPANTIYF | TGCGCCAGCAGCCCCGCAAACACCATATATTTT
TRBD1 | TRBJ1-5 | - | TRBV9 | CASSSQGYQPQHF | TGTGCCAGCAGCTCACAGGGGTATCAGCCCCAGCATTTT
TRBD2 | TRBJ2-1 | - | TRBV6-5 | CASSYSPSGSHEQFF | TGTGCCAGCAGTTACAGCCCTAGCGGGAGTCATGAGCAGTTCTTC
- | TRBJ1-2 | - | TRBV4-1 | CASSQQGLAYGYTF | TGCGCCAGCAGCCAACAGGGACTAGCCTATGGCTACACCTTC
TRBD2 | TRBJ2-7 | - | TRBV4-2 | CASSQSAGAPLSEQYF | TGTGCCAGCAGCCAATCAGCGGGAGCCCCCCTCTCCGAGCAGTACTTC
TRBD1 | TRBJ1-3 | - | TRBV5-1 | CASSLADRGGGNTIYF | TGCGCCAGCAGCTTAGCCGACAGGGGAGGTGGAAACACCATATATTTT
- | TRBJ1-4 | once | TRBV2 | CASSAVGSTTNEKLFF | TGTGCCAGCAGTGCGGTCGGATCAACAACTAATGAAAAACTGTTTTTT
TRBD1 | TRBJ2-2 | - | TRBV6-5 | CASRQTGGVGELFF | TGTGCCAGCAGGCAGACAGGGGGGGTCGGGGAGCTGTTTTTT
TRBD2 | TRBJ2-1 | - | TRBV9 | CASSPGLAGIYNEQFF | TGTGCCAGCAGCCCCGGTTTAGCGGGAATCTACAATGAGCAGTTCTTC
- | TRBJ1-6 | - | TRBV11-2 | CASSLDGGRGTPLHF | TGTGCCAGCAGCTTAGATGGGGGCCGAGGGACACCCCTCCACTTT
TRBD1 | TRBJ1-1 | - | TRBV19 | CASGTVQNTEAFF | TGTGCCAGTGGGACAGTCCAGAACACTGAAGCTTTCTTT
- | TRBJ1-1 | once | TRBV19 | CASRPLYMNTEAFF | TGTGCCAGTAGACCGTTATACATGAACACTGAAGCTTTCTTT
- | TRBJ2-1 | - | TRBV14 | CASSKQGSNEQFF | TGTGCCAGCAGTAAACAGGGTTCCAATGAGCAGTTCTTC
- | TRBJ1-5 | - | TRBV10-2 | CASSDWGYSNQPQHF | TGCGCCAGCAGTGATTGGGGTTATAGCAATCAGCCCCAGCATTTT
- | TRBJ2-3 | once | TRBV5-6 | CASSLATTTDTQYF | TGTGCCAGCAGCTTGGCGACTACCACAGATACGCAGTATTTT
TRBD1 | TRBJ2-7 | - | TRBV11-1 | CASLGTGLPYEQYF | TGTGCCAGCCTTGGGACAGGCCTTCCCTACGAGCAGTACTTC
TRBD1 | TRBJ2-2 | - | TRBV9 | CASSVAGTGVTGELFF | TGTGCCAGCAGCGTAGCCGGGACAGGAGTCACCGGGGAGCTGTTTTTT
- | TRBJ2-1 | - | TRBV19 | CASSPGQMVNEQFF | TGTGCCAGTAGTCCGGGGCAAATGGTCAATGAGCAGTTCTTC
- | TRBJ1-1 | - | TRBV9 | CASSVDGAQGTEAFF | TGTGCCAGCAGCGTAGATGGGGCGCAAGGGACTGAAGCTTTCTTT
- | TRBJ2-5 | - | TRBV7-3 | CASSLIRGAGETQYF | TGTGCCAGCAGCTTAATCAGGGGCGCGGGAGAGACCCAGTACTTC
TRBD1 | TRBJ1-6 | few | TRBV9 | CASSVADRGPNNSPLHF | TGTGCCAGCAGCGTAGCTGACAGGGGCCCGAATAATTCACCCCTCCACTTT
TRBD2 | TRBJ2-1 | - | TRBV5-5 | CASSLGLAGGMNEQFF | TGTGCCAGCAGCTTGGGCCTAGCGGGAGGGATGAATGAGCAGTTCTTC
- | TRBJ1-2 | - | TRBV5-1 | CASSLTVHRDYGYTF | TGCGCCAGCAGCTTGACAGTCCACCGGGACTATGGCTACACCTTC